This TCR beta chain comes out of a study of T cell repertoires in cytomegalovirus infection. CDR3 length: 17 amino acids. CDR1 is SGHVT, CDR2 SQSDAQ, per germline. J was trimmed by 5 bases and V by 2 bases; bases with no gene match: 9. The sample holds a few counts of this clonotype. The antigen remains unidentified. TCRdb used MiXCR to reprocess the reads, holding one entry per CDR3 protein. The sample lists hundreds of thousands of distinct CDR3 sequences; approximately 42% were seen once. Material: cultured PBMCs, obtained from culture after CMV antigen stimulation. The J gene is TRBJ2-5, the V gene TRBV7-4, with 12 bases identical to TRBD1. The clonotype comes from a human donor in good health (CMV status not recorded). Some clones in this sample may be carry-over from other donors' samples. CDR3 sequence: CASSLLGTGGATETQYF. Here the CDR3 DNA reads TGTGCCAGCAGCTTACTGGGGACAGGGGGCGCGACGGAGACCCAGTACTTC.